Many counts were recorded for the clone carrying this T cell receptor (beta chain). This CDR3 has 16 amino acids. The trim removed 2 bases at V and 2 bases at J, leaving 5 bases unmatched. The germline V gene has CDR1 MNHNY and CDR2 SVGAGI (reference sequence). This record belongs to a study of T cells in Graves' hyperthyroidism and ophthalmopathy. For the diagnoses, clinical symptoms, serum thyroxine and TRAb, thyroid ultrasound and orbital computed tomography were used. It was RNA transcripts that yielded the amplified TCR beta CDR3 regions. When the TCR CDR3 underwent first-round RT-PCR, the HTBI primer set was used. TCRdb reprocessed the multiplex PCR reads with MiXCR, giving one entry per CDR3 protein. Among 500,000 or so distinct CDR3 sequences listed, about 16% were seen once.

Sample: blood. This receptor was taken from a woman in her twenties or thirties with Graves' ophthalmopathy. The chain has TRBV6-6 and TRBJ2-3, with 9 positions matching TRBD1. CDR3 DNA sequence: TGTGCCAGCAGTTACGGAGGACAGGGGCCCACAGATACGCAGTATTTT. It specifies CASSYGGQGPTDTQYF.